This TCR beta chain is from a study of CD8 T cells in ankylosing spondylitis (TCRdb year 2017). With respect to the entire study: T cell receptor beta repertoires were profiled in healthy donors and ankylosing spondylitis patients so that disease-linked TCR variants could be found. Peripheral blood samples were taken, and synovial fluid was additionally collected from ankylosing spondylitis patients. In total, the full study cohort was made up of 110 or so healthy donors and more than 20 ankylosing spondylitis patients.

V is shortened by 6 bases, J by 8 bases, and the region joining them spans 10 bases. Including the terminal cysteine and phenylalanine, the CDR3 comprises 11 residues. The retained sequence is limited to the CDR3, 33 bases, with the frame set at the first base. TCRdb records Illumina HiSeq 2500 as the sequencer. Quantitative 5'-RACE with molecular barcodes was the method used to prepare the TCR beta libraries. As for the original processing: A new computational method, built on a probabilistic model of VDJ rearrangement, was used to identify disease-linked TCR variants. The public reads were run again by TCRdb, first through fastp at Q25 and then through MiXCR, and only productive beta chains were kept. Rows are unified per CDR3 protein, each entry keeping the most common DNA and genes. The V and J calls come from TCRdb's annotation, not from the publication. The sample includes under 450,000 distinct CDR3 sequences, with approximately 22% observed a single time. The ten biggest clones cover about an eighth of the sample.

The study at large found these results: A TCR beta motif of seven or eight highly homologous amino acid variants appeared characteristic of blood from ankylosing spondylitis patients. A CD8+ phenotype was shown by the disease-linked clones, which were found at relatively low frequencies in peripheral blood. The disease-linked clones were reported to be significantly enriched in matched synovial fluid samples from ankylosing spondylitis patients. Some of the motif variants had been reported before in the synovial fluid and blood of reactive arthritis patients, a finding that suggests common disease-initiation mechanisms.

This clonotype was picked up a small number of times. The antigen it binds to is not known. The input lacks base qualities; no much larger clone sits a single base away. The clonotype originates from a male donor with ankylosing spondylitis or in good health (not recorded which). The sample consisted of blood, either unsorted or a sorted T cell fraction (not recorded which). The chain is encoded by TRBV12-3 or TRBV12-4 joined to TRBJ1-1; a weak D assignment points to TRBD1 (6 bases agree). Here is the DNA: TGTGCCAGCAGAGATACAGGGGAAGCTTTCTTT. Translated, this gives CASRDTGEAFF.